These 9 T cell receptor beta chains came from one sample sequenced in a study of control samples from healthy donors and cancer patients. Sequencing used immunoSEQ multiplex PCR; TCRdb keeps in-frame clones, though not all of them. In the table there are 100,000 or so clones, over 75% of which are singletons. Sequencing was performed on blood. The source of these receptors is a woman aged 50 to 60 in good health.

The chain joins TRBV30 to TRBJ1-2; no firm D call. Germline V lookup: CDR1 GTSNPN, CDR2 SVGIG (reference sequence). The CDR3 covers 12 residues. Between the trimmed V and J ends, which lost 4 bases and 1 base, there was a span of 7 bases. DNA for the CDR3: TGTGCCTGGAATTTGTTTAACTATGGCTACACCTTC. The encoded protein is CAWNLFNYGYTF.

The rearrangement links TRBV6-5 to TRBJ1-3; 8 bases map to TRBD1. Germline-derived CDR1 and CDR2 are MNHEY and SVGAGI. J lost 3 bases, V lost 6 bases, and 4 bases had no gene match. The CDR3 is 14 residues long. CDR3 in DNA: TGTGCCAGCAGCCCAGACAGGGGTGGAAACACCATATATTTT. It encodes CASSPDRGGNTIYF.

The J gene is TRBJ2-1, the V gene TRBV30, with D unresolved. There are 11 residues in the CDR3. V shed 2 bases and J shed 9 bases, with 8 bases lying between them. CDR1 and CDR2 from the germline V gene are GTSNPN and SVGIG (reference sequence). The CDR3 here is CAWSLGGEQFF. CDR3 sequence (DNA): TGTGCCTGGAGTTTAGGCGGTGAGCAGTTCTTC.

This sequence joins TRBV6-2 or TRBV6-3 and TRBJ1-2; D unresolved. Germline V gene lookup returns CDR1 MNHEY and CDR2 SVGEGT. The CDR3 covers 12 residues. V lost 5 bases, J lost 2 bases, and 6 bases lay in between. CDR3 bases: TGTGCCAGCAGTCCAGAGAACTATGGCTACACCTTC. Its translation: CASSPENYGYTF.

The chain is built from TRBV6-2 or TRBV6-3 and TRBJ2-1, with 7 bases lining up with TRBD2. The length of the CDR3 is 17 residues. J lost 2 bases, V lost 2 bases, and 9 bases had no gene match. The V gene's germline CDR1 is MNHEY and CDR2 SVGEGT. CDR3: CASSYDGGRAAYNEQFF. DNA for the CDR3: TGTGCCAGCAGTTACGATGGTGGGAGGGCCGCCTACAATGAGCAGTTCTTC.

J is TRBJ1-1 and V is TRBV7-2; TRBD1 might be the D (5 bases). CDR3 length: 14 amino acids. Germline V gene sequence: CDR1 SGHTA, CDR2 FQGNSA. Trimming shortened V by 6 bases and J by 1 base, and 12 bases separated the two germline ends. CDR3 DNA sequence: TGTGCCAGCAGGATAGGGGTCGAGAACACTGAAGCTTTCTTT. This sequence encodes CASRIGVENTEAFF.

J is TRBJ2-3 and V is TRBV6-5; no definite D call. V lost 4 bases and J 9 bases, leaving 14 bases between the germline ends. Germline-derived CDR1 and CDR2 are MNHEY and SVGAGI. The CDR3 contains 13 residues. Here the CDR3 DNA reads TGTGCCAGCAGTTCCCCTGATACTCGAACGCAGTATTTT. It encodes CASSSPDTRTQYF.

The chain uses TRBV19 and TRBJ2-7; D may be TRBD1 (5 bases). CDR1 is LNHDA, CDR2 SQIVND, per germline (reference sequence). V lost 1 base to trimming and J lost 3 bases, with 10 bases between them. The CDR3 loop spans 14 amino acids. CDR3 amino acids: CASSIVTERYEQYF. Here the CDR3 DNA reads TGTGCCAGTAGTATAGTGACAGAACGCTACGAGCAGTACTTC.

V gene TRBV6-2 or TRBV6-3 combines with J gene TRBJ2-3; TRBD1 agrees at 11 bases. The J segment lost 2 bases and the V segment lost 4 bases, leaving 17 bases of the junction unmatched. The CDR3 covers 20 residues. Germline V CDR1 and CDR2: MNHEY, SVGEGT. This chain's CDR3 is CASSSRRDRGTSSLTDTQYF. CDR3 DNA sequence: TGTGCCAGCAGTTCCCGGCGGGACAGGGGGACTAGTAGTCTCACAGATACGCAGTATTTT.